The TCR beta chain under discussion was sequenced for a study of OX40 agonist ivuxolimab in advanced cancers. Only in-frame clones appear in the TCRdb table, and some are missing; sequencing was by immunoSEQ multiplex PCR. There are more than 45,000 clones in the sample; around 84% occur only once, and approximately 2% lies in the top ten. Specimen: CD4+ or CD8+ T cells sorted from blood, collected in a trial of the OX40 agonist ivuxolimab. The clonotype was recovered from an adult with an advanced solid tumor such as melanoma, head and neck, liver or kidney cancer.

The CDR3 DNA reads TGTGCCAGCAGCACCCCGACAGGGACTGGAAACACCATATATTTT. Protein sequence: CASSTPTGTGNTIYF. The chain uses TRBV5-6 and TRBJ1-3, with 7 bases fitting TRBD1. This CDR3 spans 15 amino acids. The germline gives CDR1 SGHDT, CDR2 YYEEEE. The V gene end was trimmed by 4 bases and the J gene end by 2 bases; junction bases not matched to a gene: 6.